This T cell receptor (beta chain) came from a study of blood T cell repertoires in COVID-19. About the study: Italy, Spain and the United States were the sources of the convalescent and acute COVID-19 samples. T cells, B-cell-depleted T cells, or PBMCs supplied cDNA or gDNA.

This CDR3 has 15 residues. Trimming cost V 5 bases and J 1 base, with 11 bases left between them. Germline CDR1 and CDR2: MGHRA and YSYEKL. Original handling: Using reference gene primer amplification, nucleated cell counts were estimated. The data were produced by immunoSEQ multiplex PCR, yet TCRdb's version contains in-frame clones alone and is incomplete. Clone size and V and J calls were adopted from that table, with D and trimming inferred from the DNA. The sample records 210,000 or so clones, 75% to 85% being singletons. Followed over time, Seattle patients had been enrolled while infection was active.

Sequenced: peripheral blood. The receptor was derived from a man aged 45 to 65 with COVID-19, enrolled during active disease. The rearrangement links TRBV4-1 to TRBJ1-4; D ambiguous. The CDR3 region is CASSETGLTNEKLFF. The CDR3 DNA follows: TGCGCCAGCAGCGAAACGGGTTTAACTAATGAAAAACTGTTTTTT.